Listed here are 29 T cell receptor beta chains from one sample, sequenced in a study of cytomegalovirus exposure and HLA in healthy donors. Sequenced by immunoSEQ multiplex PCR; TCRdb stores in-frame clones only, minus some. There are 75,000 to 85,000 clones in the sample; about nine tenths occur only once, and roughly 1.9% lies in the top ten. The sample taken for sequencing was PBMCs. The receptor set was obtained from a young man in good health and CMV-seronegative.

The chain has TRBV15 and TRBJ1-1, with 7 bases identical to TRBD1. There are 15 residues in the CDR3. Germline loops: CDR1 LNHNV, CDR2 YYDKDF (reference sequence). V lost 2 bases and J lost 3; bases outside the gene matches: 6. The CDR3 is CATSRLTGVDTEAFF. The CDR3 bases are TGTGCCACCAGCAGATTAACAGGGGTCGACACTGAAGCTTTCTTT.

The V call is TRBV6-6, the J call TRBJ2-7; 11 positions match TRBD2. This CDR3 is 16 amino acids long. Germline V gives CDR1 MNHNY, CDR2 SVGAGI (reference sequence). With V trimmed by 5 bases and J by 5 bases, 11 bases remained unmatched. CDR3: CASSPWVAGGGHEQYF. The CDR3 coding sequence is TGTGCCAGCAGTCCCTGGGTAGCGGGAGGGGGCCACGAGCAGTACTTC.

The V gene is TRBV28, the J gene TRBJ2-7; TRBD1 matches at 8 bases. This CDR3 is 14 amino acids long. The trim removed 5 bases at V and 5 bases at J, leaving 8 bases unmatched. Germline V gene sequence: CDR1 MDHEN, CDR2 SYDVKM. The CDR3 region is CASSPRGLRDEQYF. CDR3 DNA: TGTGCCAGCAGTCCCAGGGGGCTCAGGGACGAGCAGTACTTC.

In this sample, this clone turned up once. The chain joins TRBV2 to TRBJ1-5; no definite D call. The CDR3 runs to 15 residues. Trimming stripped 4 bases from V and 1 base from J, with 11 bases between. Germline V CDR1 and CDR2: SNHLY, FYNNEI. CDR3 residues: CASSGSGMSNQPQHF. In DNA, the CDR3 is TGTGCCAGCAGTGGGTCCGGGATGAGCAATCAGCCCCAGCATTTT.

The CDR3 loop reads CASSSIERTGATEAFF. In DNA, the CDR3 is TGTGCCAGCAGTTCTATCGAGAGGACAGGGGCCACTGAAGCTTTCTTT. The V and J genes are TRBV25-1 and TRBJ1-1; 9 bases match TRBD1. From germline, CDR1 is MGHDK and CDR2 SYGVNS. V lost 5 bases, J lost 4 bases, and 11 bases stayed unmatched. CDR3 length equals 16 residues.

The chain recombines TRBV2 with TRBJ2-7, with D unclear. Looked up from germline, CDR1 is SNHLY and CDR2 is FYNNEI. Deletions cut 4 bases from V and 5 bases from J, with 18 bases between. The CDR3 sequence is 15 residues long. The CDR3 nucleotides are TGTGCCAGCAGTGTTATTCCAAACAAGAGGCACGAGCAGTACTTC. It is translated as CASSVIPNKRHEQYF.

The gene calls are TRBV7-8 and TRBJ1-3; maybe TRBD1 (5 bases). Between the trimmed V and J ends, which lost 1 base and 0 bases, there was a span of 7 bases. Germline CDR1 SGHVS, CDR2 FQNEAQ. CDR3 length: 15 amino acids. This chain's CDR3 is CASSLVGGSGNTIYF. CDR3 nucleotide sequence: TGTGCCAGCAGCTTAGTCGGGGGCTCTGGAAACACCATATATTTT.

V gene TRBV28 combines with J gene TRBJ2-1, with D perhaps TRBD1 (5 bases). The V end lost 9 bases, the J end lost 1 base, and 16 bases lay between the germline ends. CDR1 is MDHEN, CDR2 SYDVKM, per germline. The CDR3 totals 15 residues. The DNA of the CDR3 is TGTGCCAGTCTCCAGGGTCTGGGATCCTACAATGAGCAGTTCTTC. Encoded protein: CASLQGLGSYNEQFF.

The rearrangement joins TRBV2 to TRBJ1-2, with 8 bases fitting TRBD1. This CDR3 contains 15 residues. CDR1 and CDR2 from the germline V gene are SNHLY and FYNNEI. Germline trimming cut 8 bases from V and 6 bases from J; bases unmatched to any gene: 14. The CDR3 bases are TGTGCCAGCCTAGGGAGGGGTCAGGGGGCCGATGGCTACACCTTC. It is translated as CASLGRGQGADGYTF.

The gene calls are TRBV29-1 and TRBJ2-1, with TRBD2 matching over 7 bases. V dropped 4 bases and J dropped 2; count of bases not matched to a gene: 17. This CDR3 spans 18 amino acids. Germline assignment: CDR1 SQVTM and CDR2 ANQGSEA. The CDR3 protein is CSVVGLPTGGSTYNEQFF. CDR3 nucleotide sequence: TGCAGCGTTGTAGGTCTCCCAACCGGCGGGAGTACCTACAATGAGCAGTTCTTC.

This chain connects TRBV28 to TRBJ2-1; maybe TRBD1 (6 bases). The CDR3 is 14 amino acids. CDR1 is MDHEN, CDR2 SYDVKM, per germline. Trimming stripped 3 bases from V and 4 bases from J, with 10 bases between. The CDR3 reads CASSLRGLYNEQFF. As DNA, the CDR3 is TGTGCCAGCAGTTTGAGGGGGTTATACAATGAGCAGTTCTTC.

In DNA form, the CDR3 reads TGTGCCAGCAGCTTGGGTTACGGTAACTATGGCTACACCTTC. It codes for CASSLGYGNYGYTF. V and J are TRBV5-4 and TRBJ1-2; D ambiguous. V was clipped by 0 bases and J by 1 base, with 7 bases between them. The CDR3 has 14 residues. Germline CDR1 and CDR2: SGHNT and YYREEE (reference sequence). Variable domain in full (rest from reference TRBV5-4 and TRBJ1-2): ETGVTQSPTHLIKTRGQQVTLRCSSQSGHNTVSWYQQALGQGPQFIFQYYREEENGRGNFPPRFSGLQFPNYSSELNVNALELDDSALYLCASSLGYGNYGYTFGSGTRLTVV.

The CDR3 protein is CASSPDRGTGELFF. In nucleotides, the CDR3 is TGTGCCAGCAGCCCAGACAGGGGCACCGGGGAGCTGTTTTTT. The rearrangement links TRBV6-5 to TRBJ2-2; 8 bases agree with TRBD1. Germline V lookup: CDR1 MNHEY, CDR2 SVGAGI. The J segment lost 4 bases and the V segment lost 6 bases, leaving 4 bases of the junction unmatched. The CDR3 covers 14 residues.

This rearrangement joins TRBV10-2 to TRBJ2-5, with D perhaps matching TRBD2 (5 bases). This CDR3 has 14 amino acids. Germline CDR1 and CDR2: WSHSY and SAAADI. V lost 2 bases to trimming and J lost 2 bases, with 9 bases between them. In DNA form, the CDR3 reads TGCGCCAGCAGTGAGGCCAGCGGACAAGAGACCCAGTACTTC. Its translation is CASSEASGQETQYF.

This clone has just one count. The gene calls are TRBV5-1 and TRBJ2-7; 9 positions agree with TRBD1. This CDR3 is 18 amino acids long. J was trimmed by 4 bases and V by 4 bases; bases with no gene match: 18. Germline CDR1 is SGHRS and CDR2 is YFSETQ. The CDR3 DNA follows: TGCGCCAGCAGCCCAACGGGACAGGGACCCATAAGGAGGTACGAGCAGTACTTC. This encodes CASSPTGQGPIRRYEQYF.

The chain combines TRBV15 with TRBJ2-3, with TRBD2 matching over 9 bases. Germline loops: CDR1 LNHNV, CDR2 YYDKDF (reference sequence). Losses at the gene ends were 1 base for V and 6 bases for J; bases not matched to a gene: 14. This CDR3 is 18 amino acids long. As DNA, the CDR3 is TGTGCCACCAGCAGAGTCCGAGGTAGCGGGAGAGTGACTGATACGCAGTATTTT. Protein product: CATSRVRGSGRVTDTQYF.

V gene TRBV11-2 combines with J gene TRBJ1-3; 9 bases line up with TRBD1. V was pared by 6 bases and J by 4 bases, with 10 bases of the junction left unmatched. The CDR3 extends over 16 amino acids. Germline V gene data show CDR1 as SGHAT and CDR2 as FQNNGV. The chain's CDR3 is CASRATGGARGNTIYF. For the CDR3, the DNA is TGTGCCAGCAGGGCTACAGGGGGCGCGAGGGGAAACACCATATATTTT.

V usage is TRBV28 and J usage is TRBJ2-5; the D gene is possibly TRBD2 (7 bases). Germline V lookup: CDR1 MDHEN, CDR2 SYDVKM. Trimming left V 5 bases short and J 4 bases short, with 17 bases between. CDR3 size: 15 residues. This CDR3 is CASSERGGITETQYF. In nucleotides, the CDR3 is TGTGCCAGCAGTGAGAGGGGGGGGATCACAGAGACCCAGTACTTC. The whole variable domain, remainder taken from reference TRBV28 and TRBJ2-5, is DVKVTQSSRYLVKRTGEKVFLECVQDMDHENMFWYRQDPGLGLRLIYFSYDVKMKEKGDIPEGYSVSREKKERFSLILESASTNQTSMYLCASSERGGITETQYFGPGTRLLVL.

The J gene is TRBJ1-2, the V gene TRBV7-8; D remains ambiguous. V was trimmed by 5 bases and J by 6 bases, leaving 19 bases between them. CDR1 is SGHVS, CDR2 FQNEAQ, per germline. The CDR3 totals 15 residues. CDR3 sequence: CASSQRVSLVDGYTF. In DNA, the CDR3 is TGTGCCAGCAGCCAGAGGGTTTCTTTGGTAGATGGCTACACCTTC.

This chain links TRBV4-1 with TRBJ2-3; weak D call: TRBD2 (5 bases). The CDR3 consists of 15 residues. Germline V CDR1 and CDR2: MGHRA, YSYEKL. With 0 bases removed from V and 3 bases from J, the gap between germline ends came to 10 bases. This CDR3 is CASSQDATITDTQYF. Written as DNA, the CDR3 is TGCGCCAGCAGCCAAGATGCGACTATAACAGATACGCAGTATTTT.

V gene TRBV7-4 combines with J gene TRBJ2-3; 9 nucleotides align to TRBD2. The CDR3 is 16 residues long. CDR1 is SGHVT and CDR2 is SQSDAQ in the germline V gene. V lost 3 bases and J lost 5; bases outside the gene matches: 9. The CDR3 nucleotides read TGTGCCAGCAGCTTCGCGCGGGGGGGGCTTAGAGATACGCAGTATTTT. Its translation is CASSFARGGLRDTQYF.

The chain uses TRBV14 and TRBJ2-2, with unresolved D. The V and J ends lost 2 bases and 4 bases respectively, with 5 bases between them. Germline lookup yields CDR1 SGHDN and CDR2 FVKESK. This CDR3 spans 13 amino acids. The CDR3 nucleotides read TGTGCCAGCAGCCAATACAGCACCGGGGAGCTGTTTTTT. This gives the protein CASSQYSTGELFF.

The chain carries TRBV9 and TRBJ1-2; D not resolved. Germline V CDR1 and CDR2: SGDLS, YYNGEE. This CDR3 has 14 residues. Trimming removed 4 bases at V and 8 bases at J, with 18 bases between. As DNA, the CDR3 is TGTGCCAGCAGCTCCCGGGAGGCCCTCGGGGGCTACACCTTC. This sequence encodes CASSSREALGGYTF.

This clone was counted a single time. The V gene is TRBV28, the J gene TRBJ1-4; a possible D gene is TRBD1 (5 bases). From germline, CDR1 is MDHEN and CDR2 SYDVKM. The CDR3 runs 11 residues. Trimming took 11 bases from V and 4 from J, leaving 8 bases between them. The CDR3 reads CAVGDNEKLFF. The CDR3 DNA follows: TGTGCCGTAGGGGATAATGAAAAACTGTTTTTT.

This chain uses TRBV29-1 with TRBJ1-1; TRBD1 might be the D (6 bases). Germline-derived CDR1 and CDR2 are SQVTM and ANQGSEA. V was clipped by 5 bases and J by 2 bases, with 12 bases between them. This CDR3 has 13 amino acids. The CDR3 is CSVTRTANTEAFF. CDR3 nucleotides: TGCAGCGTTACAAGGACAGCCAACACTGAAGCTTTCTTT.

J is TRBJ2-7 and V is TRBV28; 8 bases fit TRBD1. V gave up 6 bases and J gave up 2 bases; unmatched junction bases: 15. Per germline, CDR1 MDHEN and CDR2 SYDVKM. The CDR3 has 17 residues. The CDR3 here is CASRNNPRTGNPYEQYF. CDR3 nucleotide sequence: TGTGCCAGCAGGAATAATCCACGGACAGGGAATCCCTACGAGCAGTACTTC.

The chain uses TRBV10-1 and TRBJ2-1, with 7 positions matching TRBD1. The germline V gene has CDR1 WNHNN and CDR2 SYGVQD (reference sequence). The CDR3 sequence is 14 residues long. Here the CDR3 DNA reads TGCTCTACAAGCACCCGCGGCCAGGGGGATGAGCAGTTCTTC. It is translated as CSTSTRGQGDEQFF.

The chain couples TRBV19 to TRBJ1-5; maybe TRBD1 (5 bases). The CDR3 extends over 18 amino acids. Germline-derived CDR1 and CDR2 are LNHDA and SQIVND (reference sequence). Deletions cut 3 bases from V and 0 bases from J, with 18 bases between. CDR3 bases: TGTGCCAGTAGTATTTTTTTGAAACAGGCGAATAGCAATCAGCCCCAGCATTTT. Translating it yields CASSIFLKQANSNQPQHF. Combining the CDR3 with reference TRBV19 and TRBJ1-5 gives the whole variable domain DGGITQSPKYLFRKEGQNVTLSCEQNLNHDAMYWYRQDPGQGLRLIYYSQIVNDFQKGDIAEGYSVSREKKESFPLTVTSAQKNPTAFYLCASSIFLKQANSNQPQHFGDGTRLSIL.

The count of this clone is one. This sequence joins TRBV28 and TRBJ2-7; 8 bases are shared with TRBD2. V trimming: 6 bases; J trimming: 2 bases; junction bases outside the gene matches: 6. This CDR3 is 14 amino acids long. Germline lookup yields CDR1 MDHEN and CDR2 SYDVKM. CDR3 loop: CASSLLAEAYEQYF. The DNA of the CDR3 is TGTGCCAGCAGCCTACTAGCGGAGGCCTACGAGCAGTACTTC. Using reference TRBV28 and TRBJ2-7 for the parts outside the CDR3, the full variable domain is DVKVTQSSRYLVKRTGEKVFLECVQDMDHENMFWYRQDPGLGLRLIYFSYDVKMKEKGDIPEGYSVSREKKERFSLILESASTNQTSMYLCASSLLAEAYEQYFGPGTRLTVT.